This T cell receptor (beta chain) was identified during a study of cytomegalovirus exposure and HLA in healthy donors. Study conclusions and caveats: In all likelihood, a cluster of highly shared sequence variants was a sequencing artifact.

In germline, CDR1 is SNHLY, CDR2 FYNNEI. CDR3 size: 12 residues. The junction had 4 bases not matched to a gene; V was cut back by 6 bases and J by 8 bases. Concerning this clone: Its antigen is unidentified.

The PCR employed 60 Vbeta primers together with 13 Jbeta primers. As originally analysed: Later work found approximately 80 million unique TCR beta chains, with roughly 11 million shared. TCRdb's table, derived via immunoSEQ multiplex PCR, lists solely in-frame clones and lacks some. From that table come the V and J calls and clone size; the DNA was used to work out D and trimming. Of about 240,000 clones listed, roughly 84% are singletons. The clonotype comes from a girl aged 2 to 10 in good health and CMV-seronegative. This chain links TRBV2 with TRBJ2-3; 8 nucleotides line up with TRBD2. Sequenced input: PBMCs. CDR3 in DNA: TGTGCCAGCAGAGCCACTAGCGGTACGCAGTATTTT. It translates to CASRATSGTQYF.